This T cell receptor beta chain was sequenced in a study of T cells after yellow fever vaccination. This clonotype was picked up a small number of times. Per germline, CDR1 SGHNT and CDR2 YYREEE (reference sequence). V shed 5 bases and J shed 7 bases, with 13 bases lying between them. This CDR3 has 13 amino acids. TCRdb passed the 5' RACE reads through MiXCR, listing each CDR3 protein once. This sample carries about 310,000 distinct CDR3 sequences, around 4% of them seen once, and the ten largest clones take around 20%. Sequenced here: PBMCs, sampled on the day of the yellow fever booster vaccination. The chain combines TRBV5-4 with TRBJ2-1; possibly TRBD1 for D (5 bases). The source of this sequence is a man aged 18 to 35 who received the YFV17D yellow fever vaccine. Here the CDR3 DNA reads TGTGCCAGCAGTCGGACAATGGGGAATGAGCAGTTCTTC. Translating gives CASSRTMGNEQFF. The full variable domain, with the rest looked up from reference TRBV5-4 and TRBJ2-1, is ETGVTQSPTHLIKTRGQQVTLRCSSQSGHNTVSWYQQALGQGPQFIFQYYREEENGRGNFPPRFSGLQFPNYSSELNVNALELDDSALYLCASSRTMGNEQFFGPGTRLTVL.